A single sample gave rise to the 21 T cell receptor beta chains below, sequenced in a study of T cell responses to AZD1222 COVID-19 vaccine (dated by TCRdb to 2020 to 2023). Library method: the immunoSEQ multiplex PCR assay. Held by TCRdb, this immuneACCESS table contains in-frame sequences only and omits some clones. Under half of the omission traces to an unresolved V gene where checked; the cause of the rest is unknown. The sample table lists 150,000 to 190,000 clones, about 87% of them with a count of one. The top ten hold about a tenth of the sample. The time point label here, explained by the study, means: about 28 days (+/-7) after the second vaccine dose. The material was peripheral blood, obtained 28 days after the second AZD1222 dose. Receptors were obtained from an adult who received the AZD1222 COVID-19 vaccine.

This clone was seen a few times. The chain combines TRBV5-1 with TRBJ1-1, with D unresolved. The CDR3 runs to 14 residues. Trimming stripped 4 bases from V and 3 bases from J, with 13 bases between. Germline CDR1 reads SGHRS; CDR2 reads YFSETQ. The CDR3 region has the DNA TGCGCCAGCAGCAAGGACCCAGAGTACACTGAAGCTTTCTTT. Amino acid sequence: CASSKDPEYTEAFF.

V and J are TRBV29-1 and TRBJ2-1; 11 nucleotides align to TRBD2. CDR1 and CDR2 from the germline V gene are SQVTM and ANQGSEA. The V segment lost 6 bases and the J segment 5 bases; nucleotides outside the gene matches: 3. The CDR3 has 13 residues. Here the CDR3 reads CSVKTSGNNEQFF. DNA for the CDR3: TGCAGCGTGAAGACTAGCGGGAACAATGAGCAGTTCTTC.

The chain uses TRBV19 and TRBJ2-5, with 10 bases aligning to TRBD1. The CDR3 has 16 amino acids. With 1 base clipped from V and 3 bases from J, the junction kept 5 bases outside the gene matches. Germline lookup yields CDR1 LNHDA and CDR2 SQIVND (reference sequence). In nucleotides, the CDR3 is TGTGCCAGTAGTATAGGTTCCGGACAGGGGGAAGAGACCCAGTACTTC. Translation: CASSIGSGQGEETQYF.

The rearrangement links TRBV18 to TRBJ2-3, with D possibly called TRBD1 or TRBD2 (5 bases each). The length of the CDR3 is 15 residues. The V gene's germline CDR1 is KGHSH and CDR2 LQKENI. Deletions cut 2 bases from V and 2 bases from J, with 11 bases between. The CDR3 region is CASSPGTINTDTQYF. DNA for the CDR3: TGTGCCAGCTCACCAGGGACCATTAACACAGATACGCAGTATTTT.

As to this clone: A junction boundary mismatches the germline segment, possibly from a read error. The V and J genes are TRBV7-7 and TRBJ1-2; 7 bases line up with TRBD1. The CDR3 loop spans 15 amino acids. CDR1 is SSHAT and CDR2 is FNYEAQ in the germline V gene (reference sequence). As DNA, the CDR3 is TGTGCTAGCAGCACCGTGGAAGGGGGCAACTATGGCTACACCTTC. Translation gives CASSTVEGGNYGYTF.

The chain employs TRBV2 and TRBJ1-5; TRBD1 might be the D (6 bases). Trimming cost V 7 bases and J 7 bases, with 14 bases left between them. The CDR3 length is 13 residues. Per the germline V gene, CDR1 is SNHLY and CDR2 is FYNNEI. The CDR3 loop reads CASTTGSGQPQHF. The CDR3 DNA is TGTGCCAGCACTACAGGGTCGGGCCAGCCCCAGCATTTT. Full variable domain (outside the CDR3, taken from reference TRBV2 and TRBJ1-5): EPEVTQTPSHQVTQMGQEVILRCVPISNHLYFYWYRQILGQKVEFLVSFYNNEISEKSEIFDDQFSVERPDGSNFTLKIRSTKLEDSAMYFCASTTGSGQPQHFGDGTRLSIL.

The chain combines TRBV7-9 with TRBJ1-4; D gene uncertain. Germline CDR1 is SEHNR and CDR2 is FQNEAQ (reference sequence). The CDR3 length is 13 residues. Between the trimmed V and J ends, which lost 5 bases and 4 bases, there was a span of 8 bases. The CDR3 protein is CASSGLINEKLFF. The CDR3 nucleotides are TGTGCCAGCAGCGGACTGATTAATGAAAAACTGTTTTTT.

This clone was seen only once. The final CDR3 position lacks the conserved phenylalanine or tryptophan, pointing to a likely read error. Because the CDR3's place on the DNA is in doubt, the DNA is left out and the CDR3 is given as listed by TCRdb. The V call is TRBV27, the J call TRBJ2-7; TRBD1 was called by the table and not checked on the DNA. Germline CDR1 and CDR2: MNHEY and SMNVEV (reference sequence). The CDR3 has 10 residues if both end residues are counted. Here the CDR3 reads CASHPRPPGA.

This clone was seen a single time. V and J are TRBV4-3 and TRBJ1-3, with TRBD1 as a possible D gene (6 bases). Germline V lookup: CDR1 LGHNA, CDR2 YSLEER. This CDR3 contains 16 residues. The V and J ends lost 3 bases and 0 bases respectively, with 12 bases between them. CDR3: CASSQSRDNSGNTIYF. Written as DNA, the CDR3 is TGCGCCAGCAGCCAGTCCAGGGACAACTCTGGAAACACCATATATTTT.

The gene calls are TRBV5-6 and TRBJ1-2; 8 positions match TRBD1. This CDR3 comprises 17 residues. The J segment lost 1 base and the V segment lost 4 bases, leaving 12 bases of the junction unmatched. From germline, CDR1 is SGHDT and CDR2 YYEEEE. The CDR3 DNA follows: TGTGCCAGCAGCCTGGGGGCAGGGGGCGGGATTAACTATGGCTACACCTTC. This encodes CASSLGAGGGINYGYTF.

The chain couples TRBV7-9 to TRBJ2-7; 10 nucleotides match TRBD2. Per the germline V gene, CDR1 is SEHNR and CDR2 is FQNEAQ (reference sequence). With V trimmed by 1 base and J by 4 bases, 7 bases remained unmatched. CDR3 length equals 16 residues. CDR3 bases: TGTGCCAGCAGCTTAGGGGGTCTAGCGGGAGCTTACGAGCAGTACTTC. It codes for CASSLGGLAGAYEQYF.

V gene TRBV28 combines with J gene TRBJ2-1; D is uncertain. V dropped 6 bases and J dropped 9 bases, with 18 bases sitting between them. Germline CDR1 and CDR2: MDHEN and SYDVKM. The CDR3 loop spans 14 amino acids. CDR3 nucleotide sequence: TGTGCCAGCAGAAAACCCATCGTATTAGGTGAGCAGTTCTTC. The encoded protein is CASRKPIVLGEQFF.

In its sample, this clone was seen a few times. J is TRBJ2-5 and V is TRBV19; D call uncertain. Germline V gene sequence: CDR1 LNHDA, CDR2 SQIVND (reference sequence). Trimming shortened V by 3 bases and J by 3 bases, and 8 bases separated the two germline ends. This CDR3 region has 13 residues. CDR3 loop: CASSIAREETQYF. As DNA, the CDR3 is TGTGCCAGTAGTATCGCTCGAGAAGAGACCCAGTACTTC.

The gene calls are TRBV7-2 and TRBJ2-1, with TRBD2 matching over 7 bases. V was clipped by 8 bases and J by 9 bases; unmatched bases: 10. The CDR3 contains 13 residues. Germline CDR1 SGHTA, CDR2 FQGNSA. CDR3 loop: CASQQRGSGEQFF. DNA of the CDR3: TGTGCCAGCCAGCAGCGGGGAAGCGGTGAGCAGTTCTTC.

The chain links TRBV7-9 to TRBJ2-4; weak D call: TRBD2 (6 bases). The length of the CDR3 is 16 residues. The germline gives CDR1 SEHNR, CDR2 FQNEAQ (reference sequence). Trimming removed 1 base from V and 4 bases from J, with 14 bases in between. CDR3 nucleotide sequence: TGTGCCAGCAGCTTAGGGTACGGAGGGGCTAAAAACATTCAGTACTTC. Translating it yields CASSLGYGGAKNIQYF. Using reference TRBV7-9 and TRBJ2-4 for the parts outside the CDR3, the full variable domain is DTGVSQNPRHKITKRGQNVTFRCDPISEHNRLYWYRQTLGQGPEFLTYFQNEAQLEKSRLLSDRFSAERPKGSFSTLEIQRTEQGDSAMYLCASSLGYGGAKNIQYFGAGTRLSVL.

This chain links TRBV5-6 with TRBJ2-5; 7 nucleotides align to TRBD1. The CDR3 runs 15 residues. Trimming removed 3 bases from V and 5 bases from J; junction bases left unmatched: 10. Germline V gene lookup returns CDR1 SGHDT and CDR2 YYEEEE. The chain's CDR3 is CASSWGQYDAETQYF. CDR3 coding DNA: TGTGCCAGCAGCTGGGGACAGTACGACGCGGAGACCCAGTACTTC.

The chain combines TRBV5-1 with TRBJ2-1; 7 nucleotides agree with TRBD1. This CDR3 comprises 15 residues. Germline values: CDR1 SGHRS, CDR2 YFSETQ. V gave up 0 bases and J gave up 1 base; unmatched junction bases: 1. This CDR3 is CASSLEGASYNEQFF. As DNA, the CDR3 is TGCGCCAGCAGCTTGGAGGGGGCATCCTACAATGAGCAGTTCTTC.

The gene calls are TRBV3-1 (or the pseudogene TRBV3-2) and TRBJ1-5; D ambiguous. Germline V CDR1 and CDR2: LGHDT, YNNKEL (reference sequence). Trimming left V 1 base short and J 4 bases short, with 11 bases between. The CDR3 is 15 amino acids. The CDR3 bases are TGTGCCAGCAGCCAAGGACTCCTGGTGAATCAGCCCCAGCATTTT. Translation: CASSQGLLVNQPQHF.

The chain has TRBV4-3 and TRBJ1-2, with 9 bases lining up with TRBD1. Per germline, CDR1 LGHNA and CDR2 YSLEER. The V segment lost 4 bases and the J segment 6 bases; nucleotides outside the gene matches: 9. The CDR3 spans 15 residues. As DNA, the CDR3 is TGCGCCAGCAGCCGGACGGGACAGGGAGGCGATGGCTACACCTTC. This codes for CASSRTGQGGDGYTF.

V and J are TRBV19 and TRBJ2-1; 9 nucleotides match TRBD1. The CDR3 covers 16 residues. Germline-derived CDR1 and CDR2 are LNHDA and SQIVND (reference sequence). V gave up 5 bases and J gave up 7 bases; unmatched junction bases: 12. The CDR3 nucleotides are TGTGCCAGTAGTGTCCTACAGGGGGCAGGTATGAATGAGCAGTTCTTC. This gives the protein CASSVLQGAGMNEQFF.

The chain carries TRBV5-1 and TRBJ2-5, with 7 bases matching TRBD2. This CDR3 spans 17 amino acids. V gave up 3 bases and J gave up 3 bases; unmatched junction bases: 14. Germline lookup yields CDR1 SGHRS and CDR2 YFSETQ. CDR3 region: CASSSGGRPIQKETQYF. As DNA, the CDR3 is TGCGCCAGCAGCTCCGGGGGGAGGCCCATACAAAAAGAGACCCAGTACTTC.